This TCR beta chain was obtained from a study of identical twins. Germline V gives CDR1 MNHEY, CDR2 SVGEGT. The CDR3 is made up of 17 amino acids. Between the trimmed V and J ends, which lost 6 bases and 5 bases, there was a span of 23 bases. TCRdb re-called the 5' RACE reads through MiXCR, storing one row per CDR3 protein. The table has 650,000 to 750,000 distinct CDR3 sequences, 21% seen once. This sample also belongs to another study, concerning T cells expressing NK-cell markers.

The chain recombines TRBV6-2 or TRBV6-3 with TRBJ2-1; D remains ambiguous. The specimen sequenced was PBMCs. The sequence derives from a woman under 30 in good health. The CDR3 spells CASSPPIFRYEDNEQFF. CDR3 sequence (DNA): TGTGCCAGCAGCCCACCAATATTCCGGTACGAGGACAATGAGCAGTTCTTC.